This T cell receptor (beta chain) was recovered during a study of vaccination effects on CD4 cells after COVID-19. CD4+ T cells specific for antigen were expanded with viral peptide pools by the ViraFEST assay before sequencing. CD4+ T cells were isolated after roughly nine days of culture. Either the BNT162b2 or mRNA-1273 vaccine was given to participants in two doses. Negative nucleocapsid antibody tests before and after vaccination confirmed no previous SARS-CoV-2 infection. The CDR3 is 13 amino acids. Germline V gene lookup returns CDR1 SEHNR and CDR2 FQNEAQ (reference sequence). With 11 bases clipped from V and 7 bases from J, the junction kept 11 bases outside the gene matches. Notes on the study in general: Clones that were induced by infection or by vaccine showed marked contraction late after vaccination.

About this clone: Its antigen is currently unknown.

Sequenced by immunoSEQ multiplex PCR; TCRdb stores in-frame clones only, minus some. Altogether about 46,000 clones are present, around 74% being singletons, with the ten largest covering about 15%. The sequenced sample was CD4+ T cells from PBMCs cultured with HCoV-OC43 spike peptides, obtained after COVID-19 vaccination. Stated subset: HCoV-OC43 spike overlapping peptide pool stimulation. The V gene is TRBV7-9, the J gene TRBJ2-1, with 7 bases lining up with TRBD1. The clonotype comes from a human donor who received a COVID-19 vaccine. CDR3 residues: CAYRDSIQNEQFF. The CDR3 DNA follows: TGTGCCTATAGGGACAGTATACAGAATGAGCAGTTCTTC.